This TCR beta chain was recorded in a study of control samples from healthy donors and cancer patients. TCRdb's table, derived via immunoSEQ multiplex PCR, lists solely in-frame clones and lacks some. The sample yields 95,000 to 110,000 clones, roughly 90% seen once. This clonotype was sampled from a man between 60 and 70 years old with lung cancer. Sequencing was carried out using PBMCs.

The CDR3 loop is CASSPWTGGVGSNQPQHF. The CDR3 bases are TGTGCCAGCAGCCCGTGGACAGGGGGCGTAGGTAGCAATCAGCCCCAGCATTTT. This sequence joins TRBV7-9 and TRBJ1-5, with 11 positions matching TRBD1. The ends lost 5 bases at V and 0 bases at J; junction bases unmatched: 9. Germline V lookup: CDR1 SEHNR, CDR2 FQNEAQ (reference sequence). The CDR3 contains 18 residues.